Below, 32 T cell receptor beta chains from the same sample are listed, as sequenced in a study of blood T cell repertoires in COVID-19. The data were produced by immunoSEQ multiplex PCR, yet TCRdb's version contains in-frame clones alone and is incomplete. This table has over 70,000 clones, approximately 86% appearing once. Sample: peripheral blood. The receptors shown here come from a human donor in a cohort sampled during active COVID-19.

The CDR3 DNA reads TGTGCCAGTAAAGGGGAAGGCTACACCTTC. It codes for CASKGEGYTF. This chain connects TRBV19 to TRBJ1-2; D is perhaps TRBD1 (5 bases). Germline loops: CDR1 LNHDA, CDR2 SQIVND (reference sequence). This CDR3 spans 10 amino acids. V was pared by 7 bases and J by 8 bases, with 8 bases between.

Here the CDR3 reads CASSPHSAEYYNEQFF. The DNA of the CDR3 is TGTGCCAGCAGCCCGCACTCAGCGGAGTATTACAATGAGCAGTTCTTC. The chain has TRBV9 and TRBJ2-1; D perhaps matches TRBD2 (5 bases). Looked up from germline, CDR1 is SGDLS and CDR2 is YYNGEE. CDR3 length equals 16 residues. The V end was cut by 4 bases, the J end by 4 bases, with 18 bases between.

The chain links TRBV4-2 to TRBJ2-3; D might be TRBD2 (6 bases). Trimming pared 11 bases from V and 3 bases from J, leaving 18 bases between. CDR3 length equals 14 residues. CDR1 LGHNA and CDR2 YNFKEQ come from the germline V gene. In DNA form, the CDR3 reads TGTGCCGGCGCGGAGGGCGGAGAAACAGATACGCAGTATTTT. Its protein is CAGAEGGETDTQYF.

The chain has TRBV27 and TRBJ2-3; the match to TRBD2 covers 7 bases. CDR3 length: 15 residues. The V gene end was trimmed by 2 bases and the J gene end by 2 bases; junction bases not matched to a gene: 4. The V gene's germline CDR1 is MNHEY and CDR2 SMNVEV (reference sequence). The chain's CDR3 is CASSLGGGYTDTQYF. CDR3 DNA sequence: TGTGCCAGCAGTTTAGGCGGGGGATACACAGATACGCAGTATTTT.

The chain employs TRBV7-3 and TRBJ2-7, with TRBD2 matching 7 bases. This CDR3 region has 16 residues. V lost 5 bases and J lost 3; bases outside the gene matches: 13. The V gene's germline CDR1 is SGHTA and CDR2 FQGTGA. The CDR3 nucleotides are TGTGCCAGCAGCCCATACCCTACTGGGAGGGTCTACGAGCAGTACTTC. Its protein product is CASSPYPTGRVYEQYF.

This clone was seen only once. The chain combines TRBV10-1 with TRBJ2-3; 10 nucleotides align to TRBD1. Per germline, CDR1 WNHNN and CDR2 SYGVQD (reference sequence). The CDR3 is made up of 18 amino acids. V shed 3 bases, J shed 1 base, and the junction held 10 bases outside the gene matches. The CDR3 is CASSEPGQGVRGTDTQYF. CDR3 sequence (DNA): TGCGCCAGCAGTGAACCCGGACAGGGGGTTCGGGGCACAGATACGCAGTATTTT.

The chain combines TRBV27 with TRBJ1-2; 8 nucleotides align to TRBD1. Germline trimming cut 3 bases from V and 7 bases from J; bases unmatched to any gene: 7. The length of the CDR3 is 14 residues. CDR1 is MNHEY, CDR2 SMNVEV, per germline (reference sequence). The CDR3 loop reads CASSFSTGGGGYTF. CDR3 nucleotide sequence: TGTGCCAGCAGTTTCTCCACAGGGGGAGGTGGCTACACCTTC.

The V gene is TRBV21-1, the J gene TRBJ2-7; TRBD1, the table's D call, was not compared with the DNA. TRBV21-1 is a pseudogene segment. The CDR3 covers 15 residues. The CDR3 coding sequence is TGTGCCAGCAGCTCCCGTCGCGGGACAGGGTACGAGCAGTACTTC. Protein product: CASSSRRGTGYEQYF.

This clone showed up just a few times. The same CDR3 is also encoded by other DNA sequences in this sample. The chain carries TRBV4-2 and TRBJ1-5; D remains ambiguous. The CDR3 sequence is 15 residues long. V lost 0 bases to trimming and J lost 2 bases, with 8 bases between them. CDR1 and CDR2 from the germline V gene are LGHNA and YNFKEQ. CDR3 amino acids: CASSQERGGNQPQHF. In DNA, the CDR3 is TGTGCCAGCAGCCAAGAACGAGGCGGCAATCAGCCCCAGCATTTT.

The V and J genes are TRBV11-3 and TRBJ1-3; 9 positions match TRBD1. The trim removed 2 bases at V and 0 bases at J, leaving 8 bases unmatched. Germline CDR1 SGHNT, CDR2 YENEEA. This CDR3 region has 18 residues. The chain's CDR3 is CASSLSPGQGSSGNTIYF. The CDR3 DNA follows: TGTGCCAGCAGCTTATCCCCGGGACAGGGCAGCTCTGGAAACACCATATATTTT.

The chain combines TRBV11-2 with TRBJ1-1; possibly TRBD1 for D (5 bases). Germline CDR1 and CDR2: SGHAT and FQNNGV. The germline V and J ends were trimmed by 4 bases and 7 bases, with 10 bases remaining between them. The length of the CDR3 is 12 residues. The CDR3 bases are TGTGCCAGCAGCTCGAGAGACAGTGAAGCTTTCTTT. Its translation: CASSSRDSEAFF.

The V gene is TRBV4-3, the J gene TRBJ2-7; 9 nucleotides agree with TRBD1. This CDR3 has 16 amino acids. With 0 bases clipped from V and 2 bases from J, the junction kept 5 bases outside the gene matches. Germline V gene lookup returns CDR1 LGHNA and CDR2 YSLEER. The CDR3 spells CASSQDSRQGAYEQYF. DNA of the CDR3: TGCGCCAGCAGCCAAGATTCGAGACAGGGGGCCTACGAGCAGTACTTC.

CDR3 protein: CASSQDRWGQGLYEQYF. DNA for the CDR3: TGTGCCAGCAGCCAGGACCGGTGGGGACAGGGCCTCTACGAGCAGTACTTC. The chain has TRBV3-1 (or the pseudogene TRBV3-2) and TRBJ2-7; 9 nucleotides match TRBD1. Trimming at V came to 3 bases and at J to 3 bases, leaving 12 bases not matched to a gene. Germline lookup yields CDR1 LGHDT and CDR2 YNNKEL (reference sequence). The CDR3 runs to 17 residues.

The chain employs TRBV5-5 and TRBJ2-7; the D is unclear. V was pared by 1 base and J by 2 bases, with 10 bases between. The germline V gene encodes CDR1 SGHKS and CDR2 YYEKEE (reference sequence). This CDR3 is built from 14 residues. This CDR3 is CASSLQQLTYEQYF. In DNA, the CDR3 is TGTGCCAGCAGCTTGCAACAGCTAACCTACGAGCAGTACTTC.

CDR3 DNA: TGTGCCAGCAGCTCCCCTCCCCGGTACCAAGAGACCCAGTACTTC. Its translation: CASSSPPRYQETQYF. The V and J genes are TRBV11-2 and TRBJ2-5; D ambiguous. Germline V gene data show CDR1 as SGHAT and CDR2 as FQNNGV. CDR3 length: 15 residues. The V end lost 4 bases, the J end lost 0 bases, and 12 bases lay between the germline ends.

This clone turned up a few times. The J gene is TRBJ2-2, the V gene TRBV6-5; 9 nucleotides agree with TRBD1. This CDR3 is 15 amino acids long. CDR1 MNHEY and CDR2 SVGAGI come from the germline V gene. Losses at the gene ends were 6 bases for V and 4 bases for J; bases not matched to a gene: 6. CDR3 loop: CASRPKTGGTGELFF. The DNA of the CDR3 is TGTGCCAGCAGACCGAAGACAGGGGGCACCGGGGAGCTGTTTTTT.

This clone occurred once. The chain couples TRBV19 to TRBJ1-2; tentative D call: TRBD1 (5 bases). Looked up from germline, CDR1 is LNHDA and CDR2 is SQIVND (reference sequence). This CDR3 is built from 13 residues. Trimming shortened V by 6 bases and J by 5 bases, and 13 bases separated the two germline ends. The CDR3 sequence: CASRPSGRYGYTF. CDR3 DNA: TGTGCCAGTAGACCCTCAGGGCGTTATGGCTACACCTTC.

The V and J genes are TRBV18 and TRBJ1-2; 8 nucleotides align to TRBD1. Trimming at V came to 2 bases and at J to 3 bases, leaving 5 bases not matched to a gene. The length of the CDR3 is 15 residues. The germline V gene encodes CDR1 KGHSH and CDR2 LQKENI. The CDR3 region is CASSPNAGGDYGYTF. Written as DNA, the CDR3 is TGTGCCAGCTCACCAAATGCAGGGGGCGACTATGGCTACACCTTC.

This clone was detected once. This rearrangement joins TRBV27 to TRBJ2-1, with 7 bases fitting TRBD2. Germline CDR1 reads MNHEY; CDR2 reads SMNVEV (reference sequence). The CDR3 is 16 residues long. After removal of 5 bases from V and 1 base from J, the junction contained 8 bases not matched to a gene. CDR3 residues: CASSPPSGGSYNEQFF. The CDR3 bases are TGTGCCAGCAGTCCTCCTAGCGGCGGGTCCTACAATGAGCAGTTCTTC.

This clone was seen only once. V is TRBV13 and J is TRBJ2-7, with 8 bases identical to TRBD1. V lost 5 bases to trimming and J lost 0 bases; unmatched junction nucleotides: 9. The germline V gene has CDR1 PRHDT and CDR2 FYEKMQ (reference sequence). The CDR3 has 16 residues. Here the CDR3 reads CASSPRDRRYSYEQYF. The CDR3 region has the DNA TGTGCCAGCAGCCCAAGGGACAGGCGATACTCCTACGAGCAGTACTTC.

The gene calls are TRBV2 and TRBJ2-1; a possible D gene is TRBD2 (5 bases). Germline assignment: CDR1 SNHLY and CDR2 FYNNEI. The CDR3 consists of 13 residues. The germline V and J ends were trimmed by 4 bases and 7 bases, with 11 bases remaining between them. DNA for the CDR3: TGTGCCAGCAGTGTAACCCGCGGGAATGAGCAGTTCTTC. This codes for CASSVTRGNEQFF.

The chain joins TRBV3-1 (or the pseudogene TRBV3-2) to TRBJ2-3; the D gene is possibly TRBD2 (5 bases). V was pared by 6 bases and J by 4 bases, with 11 bases between. Germline CDR1 LGHDT, CDR2 YNNKEL (reference sequence). This CDR3 contains 13 residues. The CDR3 here is CASRPTRPDTQYF. CDR3 DNA: TGTGCCAGCAGACCTACTAGGCCAGATACGCAGTATTTT.

The chain employs TRBV7-9 and TRBJ1-1; 7 nucleotides match TRBD1. CDR1 SEHNR and CDR2 FQNEAQ come from the germline V gene (reference sequence). The CDR3 covers 15 residues. With 5 bases clipped from V and 1 base from J, the junction kept 7 bases outside the gene matches. CDR3 loop: CASSVTGVANTEAFF. DNA for the CDR3: TGTGCCAGCAGCGTAACAGGGGTGGCGAACACTGAAGCTTTCTTT.

The chain couples TRBV5-1 to TRBJ2-5, with TRBD2 matching 8 bases. J lost 4 bases, V lost 5 bases, and 10 bases had no gene match. The CDR3 is made up of 15 amino acids. Germline-derived CDR1 and CDR2 are SGHRS and YFSETQ. The CDR3 nucleotides read TGCGCCAGCAGGTCCTCGGGGGGGCTCAGAGAGACCCAGTACTTC. Its protein product is CASRSSGGLRETQYF.

The V gene is TRBV3-1 (or the pseudogene TRBV3-2), the J gene TRBJ2-5; 7 bases are shared with TRBD2. Germline lookup yields CDR1 LGHDT and CDR2 YNNKEL (reference sequence). Losses at the gene ends were 4 bases for V and 4 bases for J; bases not matched to a gene: 3. The CDR3 is 13 amino acids. The CDR3 spells CASSRGGGETQYF. In nucleotides, the CDR3 is TGTGCCAGCAGCCGTGGGGGGGGAGAGACCCAGTACTTC.

CDR3: CSVVRTSGTYEQYF. CDR3 bases: TGCAGCGTTGTCAGGACTAGCGGGACATACGAGCAGTACTTC. J is TRBJ2-7 and V is TRBV29-1; 12 bases are a match to TRBD2. In germline, CDR1 is SQVTM, CDR2 ANQGSEA. After removal of 4 bases from V and 4 bases from J, the junction contained 5 bases not matched to a gene. This CDR3 is built from 14 residues.

This chain uses TRBV5-4 with TRBJ1-1, with 7 nucleotides matching TRBD1. Trimming cost V 4 bases and J 0 bases; bases outside gene matches: 6. This CDR3 has 15 amino acids. The germline V gene has CDR1 SGHNT and CDR2 YYREEE (reference sequence). The CDR3: CASSGVTGLNTEAFF. The CDR3 region has the DNA TGTGCCAGCAGCGGGGTGACAGGGTTGAACACTGAAGCTTTCTTT. The whole variable domain, filled in from reference TRBV5-4 and TRBJ1-1, reads ETGVTQSPTHLIKTRGQQVTLRCSSQSGHNTVSWYQQALGQGPQFIFQYYREEENGRGNFPPRFSGLQFPNYSSELNVNALELDDSALYLCASSGVTGLNTEAFFGQGTRLTVV.

This clone was counted only a few times. This chain joins TRBV6-5 and TRBJ2-1; a weak D match, TRBD2 (5 bases). The CDR3 consists of 15 residues. CDR1 and CDR2 (germline): MNHEY, SVGAGI. V gave up 4 bases and J gave up 0 bases, with 10 bases separating them. CDR3 nucleotides: TGTGCCAGCAGTTCGAGGGATATCTCCTACAATGAGCAGTTCTTC. It codes for CASSSRDISYNEQFF.

The chain employs TRBV10-1 and TRBJ2-1, with 11 bases that match TRBD1. Germline CDR1 and CDR2: WNHNN and SYGVQD (reference sequence). V lost 10 bases, J lost 8 bases, and 13 bases stayed unmatched. The CDR3 is 15 residues long. The CDR3 here is CATRPGTGGFYEQFF. The DNA of the CDR3 is TGCGCCACCAGGCCCGGGACAGGGGGTTTCTATGAGCAGTTCTTC.

V is TRBV6-1 and J is TRBJ2-3; 8 positions match TRBD1. V was clipped by 2 bases and J by 6 bases; unmatched bases: 10. The CDR3 is 16 residues long. Per germline, CDR1 MNHNS and CDR2 SASEGT. CDR3: CASSELVTGGRDTQYF. The CDR3 DNA sequence: TGTGCCAGCAGTGAACTGGTAACAGGGGGTAGGGATACGCAGTATTTT.

The CDR3 spells CATSDFARAQPQHF. Written as DNA, the CDR3 is TGTGCCACCAGTGATTTTGCCCGAGCTCAGCCCCAGCATTTT. The chain couples TRBV24-1 to TRBJ1-5; D gene unclear. There are 14 residues in the CDR3. Germline V gives CDR1 KGHDR, CDR2 SFDVKD. V dropped 1 base and J dropped 6 bases, with 9 bases sitting between them.

The V call is TRBV11-3, the J call TRBJ2-3, with D unclear. Trimming cost V 1 base and J 2 bases, with 7 bases left between them. Germline V lookup: CDR1 SGHNT, CDR2 YENEEA. This CDR3 is 14 amino acids long. CDR3 sequence reads: CASSLGRSTDTQYF. The CDR3 bases are TGTGCCAGCAGCTTAGGGAGATCCACAGATACGCAGTATTTT.